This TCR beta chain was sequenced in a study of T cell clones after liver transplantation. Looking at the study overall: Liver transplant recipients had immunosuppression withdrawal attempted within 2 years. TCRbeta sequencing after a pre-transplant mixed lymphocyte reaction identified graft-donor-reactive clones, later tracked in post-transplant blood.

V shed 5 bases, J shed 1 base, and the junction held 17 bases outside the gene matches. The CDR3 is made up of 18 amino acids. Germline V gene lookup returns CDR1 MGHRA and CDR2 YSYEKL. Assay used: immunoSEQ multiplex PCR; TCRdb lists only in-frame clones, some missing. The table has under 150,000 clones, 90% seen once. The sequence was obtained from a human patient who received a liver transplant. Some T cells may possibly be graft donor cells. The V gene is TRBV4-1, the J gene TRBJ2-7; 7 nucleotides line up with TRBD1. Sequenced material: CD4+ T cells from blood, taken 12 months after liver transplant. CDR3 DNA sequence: TGCGCCAGCAGCGATGCGGTTGGAAGGGGGCCGAGGTCCTACGAGCAGTACTTC. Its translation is CASSDAVGRGPRSYEQYF.